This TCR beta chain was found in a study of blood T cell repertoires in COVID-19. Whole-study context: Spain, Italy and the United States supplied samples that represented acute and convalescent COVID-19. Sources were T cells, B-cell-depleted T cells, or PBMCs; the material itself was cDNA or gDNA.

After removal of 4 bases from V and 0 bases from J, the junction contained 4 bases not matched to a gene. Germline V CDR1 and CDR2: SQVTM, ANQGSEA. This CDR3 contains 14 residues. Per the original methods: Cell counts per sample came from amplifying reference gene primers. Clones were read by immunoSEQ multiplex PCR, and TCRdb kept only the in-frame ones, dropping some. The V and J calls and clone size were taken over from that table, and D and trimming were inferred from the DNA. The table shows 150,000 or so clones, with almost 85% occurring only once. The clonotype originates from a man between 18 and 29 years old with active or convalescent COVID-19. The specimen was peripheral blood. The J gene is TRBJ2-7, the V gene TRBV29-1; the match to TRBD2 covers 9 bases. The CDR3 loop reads CSVGGLASSYEQYF. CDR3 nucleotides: TGCAGCGTTGGGGGACTAGCTTCCTCCTACGAGCAGTACTTC.